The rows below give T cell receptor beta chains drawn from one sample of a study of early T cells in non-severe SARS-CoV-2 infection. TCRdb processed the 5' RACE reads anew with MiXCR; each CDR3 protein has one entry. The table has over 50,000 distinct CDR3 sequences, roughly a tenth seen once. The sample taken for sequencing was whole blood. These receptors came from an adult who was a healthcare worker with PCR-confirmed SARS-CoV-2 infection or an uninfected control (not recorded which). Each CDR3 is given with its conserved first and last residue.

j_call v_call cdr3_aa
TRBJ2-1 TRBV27 CASSLSGNEQFF
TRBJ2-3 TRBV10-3 CAISGPARDTQYF
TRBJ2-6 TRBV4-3 CASSQDRSSGANVLTF
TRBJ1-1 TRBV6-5 CASSSPRAITGEAFF
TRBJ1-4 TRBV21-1 CASIILGTGGEKLFF
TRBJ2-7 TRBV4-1 CASRQTTGTLYNEQYF
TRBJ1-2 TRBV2 CASTGLGTGSSGYTF
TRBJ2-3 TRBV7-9 CASSLGPASGDTDTQYF
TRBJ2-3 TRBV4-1 CASSQERYRVGGADTQYF
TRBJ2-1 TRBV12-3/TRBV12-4 CASSLDLSTNEQFF
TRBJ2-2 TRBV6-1 CASSEGTLYTGELFF
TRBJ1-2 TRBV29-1 CSVEGPLGAFGYTF
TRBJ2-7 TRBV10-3 CAISDPGSGEQYF
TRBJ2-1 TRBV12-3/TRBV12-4 CASSRDWGNEQFF
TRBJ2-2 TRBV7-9 CASMPQFKPNTGELFF
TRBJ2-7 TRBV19 CASSNRRGDEQYF
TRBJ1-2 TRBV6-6 CASSPQGPGTGGDYGYTF
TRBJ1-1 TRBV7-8 CASSMPRGTEAFF
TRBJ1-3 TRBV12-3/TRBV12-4 CASGFRVGGNTIYF
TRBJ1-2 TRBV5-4 CASSFWGIPGSYTF
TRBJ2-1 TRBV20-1 CSARDKVGHNNNEQFF
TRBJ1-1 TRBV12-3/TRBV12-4 CASSFGGGNTEAFF
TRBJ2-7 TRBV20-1 CSASPRPTYEQYF
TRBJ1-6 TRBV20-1 CSARELVTRTGGNSPLHF
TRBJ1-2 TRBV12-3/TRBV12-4 CASSLRMGQGYTF
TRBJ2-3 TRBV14 CASSQGDTQYF